What follows are 18 T cell receptor beta chains derived from one specimen sequenced in a study of cytomegalovirus exposure and HLA in healthy donors (dated by TCRdb to about 2017). The library was produced with the immunoSEQ multiplex PCR assay. A mixture of 60 forward primers for TCR Vbeta segments and 13 reverse primers for TCR Jbeta segments was used in the multiplex PCR. TCRdb stores this immuneACCESS table with in-frame sequences only. Part of the clones is absent; in the studies checked, under half of the shortfall reflects unresolved V genes, and no reason is known for the rest. The sample profile shows about 97,000 clones; around 78% of them were found once. 2% to 3% of the sample belongs to the ten largest clones. The sequencing input was PBMCs. Source of these receptors: a man in his forties or fifties in good health and CMV-seronegative.

This clone was seen just once. J is TRBJ2-3 and V is TRBV30, with a possible D match to TRBD2 (6 bases). CDR3 length: 16 residues. Germline lookup yields CDR1 GTSNPN and CDR2 SVGIG (reference sequence). With 1 base removed from V and 0 bases from J, the gap between germline ends came to 14 bases. The CDR3 protein is CAWSARLSGSTDTQYF. In DNA, the CDR3 is TGTGCCTGGAGTGCCCGACTAAGCGGGAGCACAGATACGCAGTATTTT.

This clone was found a few times. The rearrangement joins TRBV15 to TRBJ2-6; D unclear. The length of the CDR3 is 15 residues. The V end lost 0 bases, the J end lost 4 bases, and 7 bases lay between the germline ends. Germline V gene lookup returns CDR1 LNHNV and CDR2 YYDKDF (reference sequence). The CDR3 region is CATSRDDSGANVLTF. The CDR3 DNA sequence: TGTGCCACCAGCAGAGATGACTCCGGGGCCAACGTCCTGACTTTC.

This sequence joins TRBV29-1 and TRBJ1-1; 10 nucleotides agree with TRBD1. Per germline, CDR1 SQVTM and CDR2 ANQGSEA. V shed 4 bases, J shed 4 bases, and the junction held 3 bases outside the gene matches. CDR3 size: 13 residues. CDR3 nucleotide sequence: TGCAGCGTTGGTCGGACAGGGGGCACTGAAGCTTTCTTT. It specifies CSVGRTGGTEAFF.

This clone was detected a few times. The chain uses TRBV6-5 and TRBJ1-5; 8 nucleotides match TRBD1. Germline V gene sequence: CDR1 MNHEY, CDR2 SVGAGI. Trimming took 6 bases from V and 9 from J; bases not matched to a gene: 7. The CDR3 totals 13 residues. CDR3 bases: TGTGCCAGCAGGCCGACAGGGGATAGGCCCCAGCATTTT. It encodes CASRPTGDRPQHF.

The chain has TRBV5-4 and TRBJ2-3, with 9 bases matching TRBD1. Germline V gives CDR1 SGHNT, CDR2 YYREEE (reference sequence). CDR3 length: 14 residues. Losses at the gene ends were 5 bases for V and 2 bases for J; bases not matched to a gene: 3. CDR3 nucleotide sequence: TGTGCCAGCAGTAGGGACAGGGACACAGATACGCAGTATTTT. This gives the protein CASSRDRDTDTQYF.

This clone was observed a few times. The chain recombines TRBV27 with TRBJ2-1, with 9 bases matching TRBD1. The length of the CDR3 is 15 residues. V dropped 4 bases and J dropped 5; count of bases not matched to a gene: 6. Germline CDR1 MNHEY, CDR2 SMNVEV (reference sequence). The CDR3 loop reads CASSSWTGDDNEQFF. The CDR3 DNA is TGTGCCAGCAGTTCCTGGACAGGGGACGACAATGAGCAGTTCTTC.

The rearrangement joins TRBV11-2 to TRBJ2-3; D not certain. CDR3 size: 13 residues. Germline V gene lookup returns CDR1 SGHAT and CDR2 FQNNGV. V lost 5 bases to trimming and J lost 4 bases, with 10 bases between them. CDR3 residues: CASSLVPPDTQYF. The CDR3, as DNA: TGTGCCAGCAGCCTCGTCCCCCCAGATACGCAGTATTTT.

This chain links TRBV27 with TRBJ1-1, with 9 bases matching TRBD1. This CDR3 is 14 amino acids long. Trimming at V came to 7 bases and at J to 3 bases, leaving 6 bases not matched to a gene. The germline CDR1 and CDR2 sequences are MNHEY and SMNVEV (reference sequence). The CDR3 region is CASKNRGRYTEAFF. CDR3 DNA: TGTGCCAGCAAAAACAGGGGGCGCTACACTGAAGCTTTCTTT.

This clone was picked up a small number of times. The chain employs TRBV5-4 and TRBJ1-3; D unresolved. V dropped 0 bases and J dropped 0 bases, with 4 bases sitting between them. Germline V CDR1 and CDR2: SGHNT, YYREEE (reference sequence). This CDR3 region has 14 residues. The CDR3 sequence is CASSLAGSGNTIYF. The CDR3 DNA reads as TGTGCCAGCAGCTTGGCAGGCTCTGGAAACACCATATATTTT.

This chain connects TRBV27 to TRBJ2-7; possible D gene TRBD2, 5 bases. The germline CDR1 and CDR2 sequences are MNHEY and SMNVEV (reference sequence). Trimming pared 6 bases from V and 2 bases from J, leaving 14 bases between. CDR3 length: 14 amino acids. Written as DNA, the CDR3 is TGTGCCAGCAGCGGAGGTCCGGGGACCTACGAGCAGTACTTC. Translated: CASSGGPGTYEQYF.

Only one count was recorded for this clone. The V call is TRBV2, the J call TRBJ2-3; D is possibly TRBD2 (5 bases). V was pared by 3 bases and J by 0 bases, with 13 bases between. The germline V gene encodes CDR1 SNHLY and CDR2 FYNNEI. This CDR3 is 16 amino acids long. CDR3 sequence: CASSEDGVGSTDTQYF. The CDR3 nucleotides are TGTGCCAGCAGTGAGGACGGGGTCGGAAGCACAGATACGCAGTATTTT.

V and J are TRBV11-2 and TRBJ1-3; D perhaps matches TRBD1 (6 bases). From germline, CDR1 is SGHAT and CDR2 FQNNGV. The length of the CDR3 is 16 residues. The ends were cut back, 4 bases at V and 5 bases at J, with 18 bases in the middle. The CDR3, as DNA: TGTGCCAGCAGCTCCGGGACAAAGGGGTGGAGAAACACCATATATTTT. Encoded protein: CASSSGTKGWRNTIYF.

V and J are TRBV19 and TRBJ1-5, with TRBD1 as a possible D gene (6 bases). CDR1 is LNHDA, CDR2 SQIVND, per germline (reference sequence). The CDR3 is 15 amino acids. V gave up 5 bases and J gave up 4 bases, with 15 bases separating them. The CDR3 protein is CASSLRDNVNQPQHF. The CDR3 DNA is TGTGCCAGTAGTCTTCGGGACAACGTTAATCAGCCCCAGCATTTT.

This chain joins TRBV5-6 and TRBJ2-2; 9 bases are a match to TRBD1. The CDR3 covers 17 residues. Looked up from germline, CDR1 is SGHDT and CDR2 is YYEEEE. J lost 2 bases, V lost 1 base, and 6 bases had no gene match. CDR3 DNA sequence: TGTGCCAGCAGCTTGAAACCGGGACAGGGAAACACCGGGGAGCTGTTTTTT. As protein: CASSLKPGQGNTGELFF. The full variable domain, rest sourced from reference TRBV5-6 and TRBJ2-2, is DAGVTQSPTHLIKTRGQQVTLRCSPKSGHDTVSWYQQALGQGPQFIFQYYEEEERQRGNFPDRFSGHQFPNYSSELNVNALLLGDSALYLCASSLKPGQGNTGELFFGEGSRLTVL.

This clone was recorded a few times. The genes are TRBV7-9 and TRBJ2-2; D remains ambiguous. Per germline, CDR1 SEHNR and CDR2 FQNEAQ (reference sequence). V shed 2 bases and J shed 6 bases, with 7 bases lying between them. The CDR3 sequence is 13 residues long. The CDR3, as DNA: TGTGCCAGCAGCTTACTCGCGTCCGGGGAGCTGTTTTTT. Translated: CASSLLASGELFF.

V is TRBV30 and J is TRBJ2-3, with 11 bases matching TRBD2. Germline V gene lookup returns CDR1 GTSNPN and CDR2 SVGIG (reference sequence). V shed 3 bases and J 6 bases; nucleotides not matched to a gene: 5. The CDR3 sequence is 14 residues long. As DNA, the CDR3 is TGTGCCTGGAGACTAGCGGGGGCCCTGGATACGCAGTATTTT. Residues: CAWRLAGALDTQYF.

The CDR3 here is CAWRANRGGTDTQYF. The CDR3 DNA reads as TGTGCCTGGAGGGCAAACCGGGGGGGCACAGATACGCAGTATTTT. The rearrangement uses TRBV30 and TRBJ2-3, with 7 nucleotides matching TRBD2. J gave up 1 base and V 3 bases, and 7 bases lay outside the gene matches. Germline-derived CDR1 and CDR2 are GTSNPN and SVGIG (reference sequence). The CDR3 has 15 amino acids.

The chain combines TRBV5-1 with TRBJ2-5; 8 positions agree with TRBD1. The CDR3 contains 14 residues. Germline assignment: CDR1 SGHRS and CDR2 YFSETQ. The junction had 4 bases not matched to a gene; V was cut back by 2 bases and J by 4 bases. The CDR3 DNA follows: TGCGCCAGCAGCTTTGGGACAGGAGGAGAGACCCAGTACTTC. This translates into CASSFGTGGETQYF.